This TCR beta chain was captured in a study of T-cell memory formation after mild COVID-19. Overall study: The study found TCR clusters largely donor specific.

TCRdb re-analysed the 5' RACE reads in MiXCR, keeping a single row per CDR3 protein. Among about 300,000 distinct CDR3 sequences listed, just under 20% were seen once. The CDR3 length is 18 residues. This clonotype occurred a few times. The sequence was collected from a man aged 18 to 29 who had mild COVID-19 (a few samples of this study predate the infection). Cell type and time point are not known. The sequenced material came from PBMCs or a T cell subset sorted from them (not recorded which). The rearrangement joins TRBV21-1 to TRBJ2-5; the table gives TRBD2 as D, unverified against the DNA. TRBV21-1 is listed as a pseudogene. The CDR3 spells CASSPGLAGASSQETQYF. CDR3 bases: TGTGCCAGCTCACCAGGGCTAGCGGGGGCCTCCTCTCAAGAGACCCAGTACTTC.